This passage covers 21 T cell receptor beta chains from one sample sequenced in a study of T cell responses to AZD1222 COVID-19 vaccine. Profiled with immunoSEQ multiplex PCR; TCRdb holds only in-frame clones, not every one. Here the sample spans tens of thousands of clones, approximately 90% being singletons. The specimen comprised peripheral blood, sampled on day 0 of AZD1222 vaccination. Receptors originate from an adult in good health.

This clone has a single count. The J gene is TRBJ2-7, the V gene TRBV9; possible D gene TRBD1, 8 bases. This CDR3 comprises 16 residues. Per germline, CDR1 SGDLS and CDR2 YYNGEE. Trimming cost V 0 bases and J 3 bases, with 16 bases left between them. CDR3: CASSVDHRGGLYEQYF. The CDR3 DNA is TGTGCCAGCAGCGTAGACCACAGGGGGGGTCTCTACGAGCAGTACTTC.

This chain connects TRBV25-1 to TRBJ2-2; D gene uncertain. V lost 8 bases and J lost 5, with 12 bases in between. The CDR3 has 13 amino acids. CDR1 is MGHDK and CDR2 is SYGVNS in the germline V gene. CDR3 sequence: CASSPVGTGELFF. The CDR3 DNA reads TGTGCCAGCTCACCCGTTGGTACCGGGGAGCTGTTTTTT.

The rearrangement links TRBV29-1 to TRBJ2-7, with no clear D. The CDR3 has 12 amino acids. V was shortened by 6 bases and J by 2 bases, with 11 bases between the two germline ends. The germline V gene has CDR1 SQVTM and CDR2 ANQGSEA. The CDR3 DNA reads TGCAGCGTGGCTGATGGTCCCTACGAGCAGTACTTC. It yields the protein CSVADGPYEQYF.

V is TRBV5-8 and J is TRBJ2-3; the match to TRBD2 covers 8 bases. Germline V lookup: CDR1 SGHTS, CDR2 YDEGEE. The V segment lost 5 bases and the J segment 1 base; nucleotides outside the gene matches: 0. This CDR3 has 13 amino acids. The CDR3 protein is CASRLAGTDTQYF. The CDR3 DNA sequence: TGTGCCAGCAGACTAGCGGGCACAGATACGCAGTATTTT.

The V and J genes are TRBV11-2 and TRBJ2-3; 8 bases agree with TRBD2. There are 14 residues in the CDR3. The germline V gene encodes CDR1 SGHAT and CDR2 FQNNGV. J lost 6 bases, V lost 5 bases, and 7 bases had no gene match. The CDR3 DNA reads as TGTGCCAGCAGCCCCGGGACTAGGGCCGATACGCAGTATTTT. The encoded protein is CASSPGTRADTQYF.

The chain carries TRBV27 and TRBJ1-5; D is unclear. V was pared by 2 bases and J by 5 bases, with 7 bases between. There are 13 residues in the CDR3. Germline CDR1 and CDR2: MNHEY and SMNVEV (reference sequence). CDR3 DNA: TGTGCCAGCAGTTTACAGGCCGATCAGCCCCAGCATTTT. This encodes CASSLQADQPQHF.

This clone has just a few counts. The CDR3 loop is CASSQGQHGEAFF. CDR3 nucleotide sequence: TGTGCCAGCAGCCAAGGACAGCACGGTGAAGCTTTCTTT. V gene TRBV3-1 (or the pseudogene TRBV3-2) combines with J gene TRBJ1-1; the D gene is possibly TRBD1 (5 bases). Trimming cost V 1 base and J 7 bases, with 10 bases left between them. The CDR3 extends over 13 amino acids. CDR1 LGHDT and CDR2 YNNKEL come from the germline V gene (reference sequence).

V is TRBV19 and J is TRBJ2-7, with D perhaps matching TRBD2 (5 bases). Per the germline V gene, CDR1 is LNHDA and CDR2 is SQIVND (reference sequence). V dropped 6 bases and J dropped 0 bases, with 9 bases sitting between them. The CDR3 covers 13 residues. CDR3 in amino acids: CASRSGGSYEQYF. The CDR3 nucleotides read TGTGCCAGTAGAAGCGGAGGCTCCTACGAGCAGTACTTC.

The sample holds one count of this clone. The chain combines TRBV5-1 with TRBJ2-1; TRBD2 agrees at 7 bases. This CDR3 has 16 residues. Losses at the gene ends were 4 bases for V and 5 bases for J; bases not matched to a gene: 12. Germline CDR1 reads SGHRS; CDR2 reads YFSETQ. The CDR3 region has the DNA TGCGCCAGCAGCCTACCTCGGGGAGCGGGACACAATGAGCAGTTCTTC. This encodes CASSLPRGAGHNEQFF.

About this clone: The sample contains more than one DNA sequence encoding this CDR3. V is TRBV18 and J is TRBJ1-1, with D perhaps TRBD1 (5 bases). The CDR3 has 13 residues. Trimming cost V 2 bases and J 2 bases, with 6 bases left between them. Germline CDR1 is KGHSH and CDR2 is LQKENI. In DNA, the CDR3 is TGTGCCAGCTCACCAGGGGGTAACACTGAAGCTTTCTTT. This sequence encodes CASSPGGNTEAFF.

As DNA, the CDR3 is TGTGCCAGCAGCTTAGACTTCCAAGAGACCCAGTACTTC. Protein: CASSLDFQETQYF. The genes are TRBV11-3 and TRBJ2-5, with D unresolved. The CDR3 has 13 residues. CDR1 is SGHNT and CDR2 is YENEEA in the germline V gene. The V end lost 0 bases, the J end lost 1 base, and 3 bases lay between the germline ends.

On this clone: One end of the junction is discordant with germline, which a read error may explain. The chain links TRBV28 to TRBJ1-1; D is unresolved. This CDR3 region has 8 residues. CDR1 and CDR2 (germline): MDHEN, SYDVKM. CDR3 nucleotides: TGTGCCAGCAGTTTATTCGGTTTT. This gives the protein CASSLFGF.

This clone was seen only once. The chain employs TRBV27 and TRBJ2-5; 7 nucleotides agree with TRBD1. The ends lost 6 bases at V and 1 base at J; junction bases unmatched: 5. The CDR3 is 14 amino acids. From germline, CDR1 is MNHEY and CDR2 SMNVEV (reference sequence). The CDR3 bases are TGTGCCAGCAGCCCAACAGGGGTCCAAGAGACCCAGTACTTC. It yields the protein CASSPTGVQETQYF.

This chain joins TRBV24-1 and TRBJ2-1; 13 bases map to TRBD2. V was clipped by 3 bases and J by 12 bases; unmatched bases: 7. Germline V gives CDR1 KGHDR, CDR2 SFDVKD. The CDR3 is made up of 15 amino acids. CDR3 sequence reads: CATSDPTSGGLGQFF. As DNA, the CDR3 is TGTGCCACCAGTGATCCGACTAGCGGGGGGCTTGGGCAGTTCTTC.

This chain links TRBV28 with TRBJ2-5; D ambiguous. CDR3 length: 12 amino acids. V lost 6 bases and J 2 bases, leaving 7 bases between the germline ends. From germline, CDR1 is MDHEN and CDR2 SYDVKM. CDR3 protein: CASRASQETQYF. Here the CDR3 DNA reads TGTGCCAGCAGGGCTTCGCAAGAGACCCAGTACTTC.

V usage is TRBV27 and J usage is TRBJ1-4; D uncertain. In germline, CDR1 is MNHEY, CDR2 SMNVEV (reference sequence). Trimming stripped 2 bases from V and 4 bases from J, with 8 bases between. The CDR3 covers 14 residues. The CDR3 is CASSLNQINEKLFF. DNA of the CDR3: TGTGCCAGCAGTTTAAATCAAATTAATGAAAAACTGTTTTTT.

V and J are TRBV10-3 and TRBJ2-7, with D possibly being TRBD2 (7 bases). The V and J ends lost 8 bases and 2 bases respectively, with 13 bases between them. The CDR3 is 13 amino acids. Germline lookup yields CDR1 ENHRY and CDR2 SYGVKD. CDR3 sequence (DNA): TGTGCCATCGGCAGCGGGACAACCTACGAGCAGTACTTC. This codes for CAIGSGTTYEQYF.

J is TRBJ2-7 and V is TRBV7-2; D is possibly TRBD1 (6 bases). Germline V gives CDR1 SGHTA, CDR2 FQGNSA. The V end lost 5 bases, the J end lost 3 bases, and 11 bases lay between the germline ends. CDR3 length equals 13 residues. CDR3 in amino acids: CASSQGGSYEQYF. In DNA, the CDR3 is TGTGCCAGCAGCCAAGGGGGTAGCTACGAGCAGTACTTC.

This chain uses TRBV15 with TRBJ1-1; no firm D call. CDR1 and CDR2 from the germline V gene are LNHNV and YYDKDF (reference sequence). Trimming removed 0 bases at V and 7 bases at J, with 9 bases between. CDR3 size: 13 residues. The CDR3 DNA is TGTGCCACCAGCAGAGAGCGAACCCTTGAAGCTTTCTTT. Residues: CATSRERTLEAFF.

This chain joins TRBV10-2 and TRBJ2-7, with TRBD2 matching over 10 bases. Germline values: CDR1 WSHSY, CDR2 SAAADI. The CDR3 contains 15 residues. Trimming took 6 bases from V and 4 from J; bases not matched to a gene: 9. The CDR3 loop reads CASRPSGSGGYEQYF. In DNA form, the CDR3 reads TGCGCCAGCAGGCCTAGCGGGAGCGGGGGGTACGAGCAGTACTTC.

The V and J genes are TRBV2 and TRBJ1-1; D is ambiguous. Per the germline V gene, CDR1 is SNHLY and CDR2 is FYNNEI. This CDR3 comprises 13 residues. V dropped 6 bases and J dropped 1 base, with 9 bases sitting between them. The CDR3 reads CASRFTENTEAFF. The DNA of the CDR3 is TGTGCCAGCAGGTTTACTGAGAACACTGAAGCTTTCTTT.